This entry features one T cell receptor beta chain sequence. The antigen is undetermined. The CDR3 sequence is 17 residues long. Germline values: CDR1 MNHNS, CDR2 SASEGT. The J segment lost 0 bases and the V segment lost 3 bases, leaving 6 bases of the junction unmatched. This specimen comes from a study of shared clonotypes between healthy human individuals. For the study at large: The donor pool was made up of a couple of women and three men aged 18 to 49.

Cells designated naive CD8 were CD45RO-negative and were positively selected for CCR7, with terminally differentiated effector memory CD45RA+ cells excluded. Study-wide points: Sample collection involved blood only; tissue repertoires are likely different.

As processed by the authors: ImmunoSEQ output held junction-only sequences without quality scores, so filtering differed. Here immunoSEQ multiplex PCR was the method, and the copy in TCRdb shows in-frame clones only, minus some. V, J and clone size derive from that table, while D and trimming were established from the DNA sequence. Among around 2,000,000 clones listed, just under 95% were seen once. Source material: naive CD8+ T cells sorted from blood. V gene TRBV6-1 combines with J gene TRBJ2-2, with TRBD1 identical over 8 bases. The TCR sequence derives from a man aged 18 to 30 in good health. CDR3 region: CASSDLLQGANTGELFF. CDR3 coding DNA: TGTGCCAGCAGTGACCTCCTACAGGGGGCGAACACCGGGGAGCTGTTTTTT.